This record covers a single T cell receptor (beta chain). Authors' analysis steps: Quantification of nucleated cells was approximated via reference gene primer amplification. Sequencing was performed with immunoSEQ multiplex PCR; in TCRdb, only in-frame clones are kept and a portion is missing. The V and J calls and the clone size are those of that table, but D and trimming were determined from the DNA. The sample holds about 83,000 clones; around 88% are singletons and the top ten take over 5%. The data were taken from a study of blood T cell repertoires in COVID-19. About the research overall: Spain, Italy and the United States supplied samples that represented acute and convalescent COVID-19. PBMCs, B-cell-depleted T cells, or T cells provided the cDNA or gDNA that made up the material.

Germline CDR1 and CDR2: LNHDA and SQIVND (reference sequence). The germline V and J ends were trimmed by 5 bases and 3 bases, with 10 bases remaining between them. The CDR3 totals 13 residues. The sequence was obtained from a man aged 55 to 70 with acute or convalescent COVID-19. Sequenced: peripheral blood. This chain connects TRBV19 to TRBJ1-1, with D hard to call. CDR3 region: CASSLRGDTEAFF. Here the CDR3 DNA reads TGTGCCAGTAGTCTCCGCGGGGACACTGAAGCTTTCTTT.